This T cell receptor (beta chain) was profiled in a study of T cells expressing NK-cell markers. Whole-study context: The eight sequenced donors comprised seven who were HCMV-seropositive and one who was seronegative.

Germline assignment: CDR1 SGHDT and CDR2 YYEEEE. This CDR3 is 16 amino acids long. In generating TCR beta cDNA, 5'RACE template switching with UMIs was used. TCRdb re-analyzed the 5' RACE reads; it lists each CDR3 protein once, without DNA. The sample has 150,000 or so distinct CDR3 sequences. Whole-study results and caveats: It was still unclear whether expanded NKG2C+ T cell clones were HCMV specific. Once again these clonotypes came out on top in the CD3+CD56-NKG2C+ fraction of a few donors.

Details on this clonotype: Its antigen is undetermined.

V is TRBV5-6 and J is TRBJ2-1. The sequence came from a woman between 18 and 75 years old in good health. Material: blood T cells: a sorted CD56 or NKG2C T cell subset, CD4+ or CD8+ T cells, or bulk PBMC T cells (not recorded which). CDR3 amino acids: CASSLGTSRSLNEQFF.